At least ten counts were recorded for the clone carrying this TCR beta chain. The CDR3 is 18 amino acids. Deletions cut 2 bases from V and 1 base from J, with 21 bases between. Germline V gene data show CDR1 as MNHNS and CDR2 as SASEGT. These data belong to a study of blood T cells in healthy people across ages. It was 9.5 to 10 milliliters of peripheral blood that were drawn from each donor. Primed by a sample-barcoded 5' primer and a J-beta primer mix, a second PCR proceeded for 7 to 11 cycles. TCRdb reprocessed the 5' RACE reads with MiXCR, giving one entry per CDR3 protein. The data hold 650,000 to 700,000 distinct CDR3 sequences, with about 34% observed a single time.

J is TRBJ2-7 and V is TRBV6-1, with D possibly called TRBD1 or TRBD2 (6 bases each). The source is an elderly woman in good health. Sequenced input: blood. CDR3 loop: CASSERERGAYISYEQYF. The DNA of the CDR3 is TGTGCCAGCAGTGAACGGGAGAGGGGGGCGTACATATCCTACGAGCAGTACTTC.